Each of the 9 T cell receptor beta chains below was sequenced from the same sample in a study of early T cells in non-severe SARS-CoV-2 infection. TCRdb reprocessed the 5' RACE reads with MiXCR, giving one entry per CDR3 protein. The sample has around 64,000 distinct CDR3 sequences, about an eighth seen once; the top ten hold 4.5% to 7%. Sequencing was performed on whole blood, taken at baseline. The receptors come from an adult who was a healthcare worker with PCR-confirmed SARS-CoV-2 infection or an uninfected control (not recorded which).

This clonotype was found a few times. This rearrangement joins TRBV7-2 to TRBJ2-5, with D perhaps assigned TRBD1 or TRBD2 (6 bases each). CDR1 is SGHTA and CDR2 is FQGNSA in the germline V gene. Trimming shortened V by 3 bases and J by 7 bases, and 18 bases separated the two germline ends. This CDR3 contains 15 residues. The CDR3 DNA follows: TGTGCCAGCAGCTTCGGTGAAGGGGGGTCGATGACCCAGTACTTC. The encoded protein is CASSFGEGGSMTQYF.

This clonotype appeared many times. CDR3: CSARDVLKHSGNTGELFF. The DNA of the CDR3 is TGCAGTGCTAGAGATGTTTTAAAGCACAGTGGGAACACCGGGGAGCTGTTTTTT. The chain links TRBV20-1 to TRBJ2-2, with unresolved D. The germline V and J ends were trimmed by 0 bases and 1 base, with 18 bases remaining between them. The CDR3 consists of 18 residues. Germline CDR1 and CDR2: DFQATT and SNEGSKA (reference sequence).

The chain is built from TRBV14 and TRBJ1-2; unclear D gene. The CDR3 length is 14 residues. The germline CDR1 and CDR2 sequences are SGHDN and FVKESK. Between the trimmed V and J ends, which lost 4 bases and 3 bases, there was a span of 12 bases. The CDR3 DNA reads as TGTGCCAGCAGCCGTACAGCAAACTACTATGGCTACACCTTC. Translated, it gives CASSRTANYYGYTF.

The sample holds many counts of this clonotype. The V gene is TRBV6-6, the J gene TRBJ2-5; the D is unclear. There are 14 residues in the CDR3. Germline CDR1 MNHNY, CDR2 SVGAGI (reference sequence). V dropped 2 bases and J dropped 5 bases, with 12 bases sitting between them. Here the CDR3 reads CASSYDTGRETQYF. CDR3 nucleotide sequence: TGTGCCAGCAGTTACGATACCGGACGGGAGACCCAGTACTTC.

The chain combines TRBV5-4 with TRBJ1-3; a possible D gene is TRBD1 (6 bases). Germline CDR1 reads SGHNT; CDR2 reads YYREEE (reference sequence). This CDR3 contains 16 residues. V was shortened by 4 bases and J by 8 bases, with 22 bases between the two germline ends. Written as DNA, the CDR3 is TGTGCCAGCAGCGAAGGGTGGGGGGGCCCCAAGGACACCATATATTTT. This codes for CASSEGWGGPKDTIYF.

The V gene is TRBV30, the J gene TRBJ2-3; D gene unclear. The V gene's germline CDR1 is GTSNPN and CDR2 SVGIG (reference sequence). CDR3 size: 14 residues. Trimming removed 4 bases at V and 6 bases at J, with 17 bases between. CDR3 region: CAWTTGWGPDTQYF. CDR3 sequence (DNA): TGTGCCTGGACCACCGGTTGGGGTCCGGATACGCAGTATTTT. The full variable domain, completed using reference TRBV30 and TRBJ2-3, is SQTIHQWPATLVQPVGSPLSLECTVEGTSNPNLYWYRQAAGRGLQLLFYSVGIGQISSEVPQNLSASRPQDRQFILSSKKLLLSDSGFYLCAWTTGWGPDTQYFGPGTRLTVL.

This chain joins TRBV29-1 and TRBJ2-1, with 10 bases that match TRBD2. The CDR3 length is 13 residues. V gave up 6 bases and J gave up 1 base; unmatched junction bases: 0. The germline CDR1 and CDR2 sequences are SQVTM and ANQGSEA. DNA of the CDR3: TGCAGCGTGACTAGCGGGTCCTACAATGAGCAGTTCTTC. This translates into CSVTSGSYNEQFF.

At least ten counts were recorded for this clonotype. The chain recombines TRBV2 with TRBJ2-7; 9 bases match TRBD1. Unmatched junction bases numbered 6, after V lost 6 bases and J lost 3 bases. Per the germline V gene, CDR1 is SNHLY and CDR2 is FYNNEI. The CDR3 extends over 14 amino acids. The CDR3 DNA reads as TGTGCCAGCAGCCTCTGGACAGGGGACTACGAGCAGTACTTC. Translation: CASSLWTGDYEQYF. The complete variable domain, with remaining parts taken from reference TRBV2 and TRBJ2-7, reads EPEVTQTPSHQVTQMGQEVILRCVPISNHLYFYWYRQILGQKVEFLVSFYNNEISEKSEIFDDQFSVERPDGSNFTLKIRSTKLEDSAMYFCASSLWTGDYEQYFGPGTRLTVT.

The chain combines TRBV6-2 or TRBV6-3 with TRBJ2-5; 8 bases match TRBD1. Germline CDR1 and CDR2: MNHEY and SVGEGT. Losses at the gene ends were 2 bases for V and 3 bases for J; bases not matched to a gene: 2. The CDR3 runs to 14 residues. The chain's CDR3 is CASSYPDREETQYF. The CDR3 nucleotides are TGTGCCAGCAGTTACCCGGACAGGGAAGAGACCCAGTACTTC.